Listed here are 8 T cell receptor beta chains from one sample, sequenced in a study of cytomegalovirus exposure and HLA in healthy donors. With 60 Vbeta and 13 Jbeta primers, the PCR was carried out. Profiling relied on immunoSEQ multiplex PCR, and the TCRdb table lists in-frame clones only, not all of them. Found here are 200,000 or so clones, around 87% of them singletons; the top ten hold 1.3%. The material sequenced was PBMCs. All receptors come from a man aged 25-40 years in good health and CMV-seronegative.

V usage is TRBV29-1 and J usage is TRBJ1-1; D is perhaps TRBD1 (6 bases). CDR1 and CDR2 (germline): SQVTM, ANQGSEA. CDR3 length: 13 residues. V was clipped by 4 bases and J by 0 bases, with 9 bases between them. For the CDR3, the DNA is TGCAGCGTTGCAGGGGTGATGAACACTGAAGCTTTCTTT. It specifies CSVAGVMNTEAFF.

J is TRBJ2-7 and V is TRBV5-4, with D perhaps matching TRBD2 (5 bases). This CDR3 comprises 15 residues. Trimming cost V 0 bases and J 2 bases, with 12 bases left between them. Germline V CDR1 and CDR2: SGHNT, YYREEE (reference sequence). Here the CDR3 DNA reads TGTGCCAGCAGCTTGGGGGCCGGGAATGCCTACGAGCAGTACTTC. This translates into CASSLGAGNAYEQYF.

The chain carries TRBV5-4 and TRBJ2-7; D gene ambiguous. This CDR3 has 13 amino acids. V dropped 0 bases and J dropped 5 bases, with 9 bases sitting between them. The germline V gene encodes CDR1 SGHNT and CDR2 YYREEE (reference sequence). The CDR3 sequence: CASSLAAANEQYF. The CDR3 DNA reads TGTGCCAGCAGCTTGGCGGCGGCCAACGAGCAGTACTTC.

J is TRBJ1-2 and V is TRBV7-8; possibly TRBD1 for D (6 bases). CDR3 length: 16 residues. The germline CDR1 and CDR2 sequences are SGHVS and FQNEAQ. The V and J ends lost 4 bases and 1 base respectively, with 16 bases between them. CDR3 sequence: CASSYSRTAVNYGYTF. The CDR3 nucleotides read TGTGCCAGCAGCTATTCCCGGACAGCCGTTAACTATGGCTACACCTTC. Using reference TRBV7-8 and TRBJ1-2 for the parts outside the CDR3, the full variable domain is GAGVSQSPRYKVAKRGQDVALRCDPISGHVSLFWYQQALGQGPEFLTYFQNEAQLDKSGLPSDRFFAERPEGSVSTLKIQRTQQEDSAVYLCASSYSRTAVNYGYTFGSGTRLTVV.

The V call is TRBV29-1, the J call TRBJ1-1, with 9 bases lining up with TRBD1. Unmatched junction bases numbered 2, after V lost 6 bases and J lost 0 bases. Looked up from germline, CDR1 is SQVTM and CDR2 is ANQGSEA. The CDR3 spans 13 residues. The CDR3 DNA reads TGCAGCGTACGGACAGGGGTGAACACTGAAGCTTTCTTT. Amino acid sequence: CSVRTGVNTEAFF.

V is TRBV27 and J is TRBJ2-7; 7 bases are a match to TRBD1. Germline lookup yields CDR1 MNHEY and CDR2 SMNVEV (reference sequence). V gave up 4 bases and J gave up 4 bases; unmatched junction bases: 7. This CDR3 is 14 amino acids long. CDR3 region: CASSYRAGGYEQYF. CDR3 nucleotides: TGTGCCAGCAGTTATCGGGCAGGGGGATACGAGCAGTACTTC.

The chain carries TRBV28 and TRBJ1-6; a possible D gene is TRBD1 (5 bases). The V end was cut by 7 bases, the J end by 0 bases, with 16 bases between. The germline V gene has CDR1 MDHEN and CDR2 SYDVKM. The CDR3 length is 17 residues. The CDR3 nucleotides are TGTGCCAGCAAGGGTACGGGGGACGGCTCCTATAATTCACCCCTCCACTTT. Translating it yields CASKGTGDGSYNSPLHF.

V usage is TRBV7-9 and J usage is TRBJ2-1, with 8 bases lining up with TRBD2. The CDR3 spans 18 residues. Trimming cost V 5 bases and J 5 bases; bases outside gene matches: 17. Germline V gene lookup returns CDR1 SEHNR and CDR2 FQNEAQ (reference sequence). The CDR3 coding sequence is TGTGCCAGCAGCGCCCCGGGGGGTAGCGGGACGAAGGACAATGAGCAGTTCTTC. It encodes CASSAPGGSGTKDNEQFF.